The next 9 T cell receptor beta chains were all read from a single sample in a study of blood T cell repertoires in COVID-19. TCRdb's copy holds only in-frame clones and misses some; the assay was immunoSEQ multiplex PCR. Altogether roughly 160,000 clones are present, 88% being singletons, with the ten largest covering under 30%. Sequences were obtained from peripheral blood. These receptors were collected from a man in his fifties or sixties with acute or convalescent COVID-19.

This clone was observed once. The chain joins TRBV2 to TRBJ2-5, with 9 bases lining up with TRBD1. Germline CDR1 and CDR2: SNHLY and FYNNEI. The J segment lost 4 bases and the V segment lost 4 bases, leaving 10 bases of the junction unmatched. The CDR3 has 16 amino acids. CDR3 DNA: TGTGCCAGCAGTGGACCGGGACAGGGTAGGAGAGAGACCCAGTACTTC. Translating gives CASSGPGQGRRETQYF.

The chain has TRBV29-1 and TRBJ1-1, with 8 bases aligning to TRBD1. V was clipped by 7 bases and J by 5 bases; unmatched bases: 3. The CDR3 runs to 11 residues. CDR1 is SQVTM and CDR2 is ANQGSEA in the germline V gene. CDR3 amino acids: CSARTGTEAFF. The CDR3 nucleotides are TGCAGCGCCCGGACAGGGACTGAAGCTTTCTTT.

Concerning this clone itself: The sample holds other DNA sequences that translate to the same CDR3. This chain connects TRBV18 to TRBJ2-6; D not certain. Per germline, CDR1 KGHSH and CDR2 LQKENI. Trimming shortened V by 5 bases and J by 0 bases, and 5 bases separated the two germline ends. The CDR3 loop spans 14 amino acids. In nucleotides, the CDR3 is TGTGCCAGCTCAGCTAGCTCTGGGGCCAACGTCCTGACTTTC. Amino acid sequence: CASSASSGANVLTF.

This clone was counted a single time. This chain links TRBV6-5 with TRBJ1-2; a weak D match, TRBD1 (6 bases). This CDR3 contains 12 residues. Germline lookup yields CDR1 MNHEY and CDR2 SVGAGI. Deletions cut 6 bases from V and 8 bases from J, with 13 bases between. The CDR3 sequence is CASSQGTIGYTF. The CDR3, as DNA: TGTGCCAGCAGCCAAGGGACAATCGGCTACACCTTC.

This clone was counted only a few times. The genes are TRBV5-8 and TRBJ1-2; 8 positions match TRBD1. CDR1 is SGHTS, CDR2 YDEGEE, per germline. Trimming at V came to 4 bases and at J to 5 bases, leaving 10 bases not matched to a gene. The CDR3 spans 15 residues. The CDR3 spells CASSRGQAVLYGYTF. CDR3 nucleotide sequence: TGTGCCAGCAGCAGGGGACAGGCGGTTCTGTATGGCTACACCTTC.

For the CDR3, the DNA is TGTGCCAGCAGCCGGATTAGGGGGTTTTCTGGGGCCAACGTCCTGACTTTC. It is translated as CASSRIRGFSGANVLTF. The rearrangement joins TRBV3-1 (or the pseudogene TRBV3-2) to TRBJ2-6; tentatively, D is TRBD1 (6 bases). This CDR3 is 17 amino acids long. V was shortened by 4 bases and J by 1 base, with 14 bases between the two germline ends. Germline V gene data show CDR1 as LGHDT and CDR2 as YNNKEL (reference sequence).

V usage is TRBV10-3 and J usage is TRBJ1-1; D is undetermined. The germline CDR1 and CDR2 sequences are ENHRY and SYGVKD. Trimming left V 7 bases short and J 1 base short, with 10 bases between. This CDR3 has 13 amino acids. The CDR3 bases are TGTGCCATCAAAGGACGGGAGAACACTGAAGCTTTCTTT. Its translation: CAIKGRENTEAFF.

The V call is TRBV6-1, the J call TRBJ1-3, with D unclear. Trimming took off 1 base at V and 0 bases at J, with 7 bases between the two ends. The CDR3 loop spans 15 amino acids. Germline values: CDR1 MNHNS, CDR2 SASEGT. The CDR3 protein is CASSEGQSSGNTIYF. CDR3 coding DNA: TGTGCCAGCAGTGAAGGGCAAAGCTCTGGAAACACCATATATTTT.

The genes are TRBV30 and TRBJ2-7, with D maybe TRBD1 (5 bases). The germline gives CDR1 GTSNPN, CDR2 SVGIG (reference sequence). CDR3 length equals 11 residues. V gave up 5 bases and J gave up 7 bases, with 12 bases separating them. DNA for the CDR3: TGTGCCTGGGGGGAAGGGGAAGAGCAGTACTTC. Amino acids: CAWGEGEEQYF.